The 26 T cell receptor beta chains given below trace back to one sample, sequenced in a study of blood T cell repertoires in COVID-19. The repertoire was sequenced with immunoSEQ multiplex PCR; TCRdb's copy has only in-frame clones and lacks some. The table includes about 310,000 clones, 85% detected once. Sequencing was done on a sample of PBMCs or T cells enriched from blood (not recorded which). Receptors were obtained from a woman aged 30 to 39 who had been exposed to COVID-19.

The chain employs TRBV13 and TRBJ1-1, with 11 bases matching TRBD1. CDR1 and CDR2 (germline): PRHDT, FYEKMQ (reference sequence). This CDR3 region has 16 residues. The ends lost 5 bases at V and 6 bases at J; junction bases unmatched: 11. The CDR3 loop reads CASSLGTGGFGAEAFF. The CDR3 nucleotides are TGTGCCAGCAGCCTCGGGACAGGGGGTTTTGGGGCTGAAGCTTTCTTT.

This clone has ten or more counts. A read error may account for a junction end that differs from germline. The chain carries TRBV25-1 and TRBJ1-5; tentative D call: TRBD1 (6 bases). Per germline, CDR1 MGHDK and CDR2 SYGVNS. CDR3 size: 8 residues. The CDR3 protein is CASSETGF. The CDR3 coding sequence is TGTGCCAGCAGTGAAACAGGGTTT.

The V call is TRBV2, the J call TRBJ2-1, with a tentative D call TRBD2 (6 bases). Germline-derived CDR1 and CDR2 are SNHLY and FYNNEI. CDR3 length: 15 residues. Trimming removed 5 bases at V and 9 bases at J, with 20 bases between. CDR3 in amino acids: CASSTGSIGLGEQFF. In DNA form, the CDR3 reads TGTGCCAGCAGTACCGGGAGTATAGGCCTAGGTGAGCAGTTCTTC. Drawing the rest from reference TRBV2 and TRBJ2-1, the complete variable domain is EPEVTQTPSHQVTQMGQEVILRCVPISNHLYFYWYRQILGQKVEFLVSFYNNEISEKSEIFDDQFSVERPDGSNFTLKIRSTKLEDSAMYFCASSTGSIGLGEQFFGPGTRLTVL.

This chain connects TRBV9 to TRBJ2-3; 11 bases fit TRBD2. J was trimmed by 3 bases and V by 3 bases; bases with no gene match: 6. This CDR3 region has 16 residues. CDR1 and CDR2 from the germline V gene are SGDLS and YYNGEE. The CDR3 loop is CASSALTSGETDTQYF. The CDR3 bases are TGTGCCAGCAGCGCCTTGACTAGCGGGGAAACAGATACGCAGTATTTT.

CDR3: CASTPQYTRGGRADTQYF. DNA for the CDR3: TGTGCCAGCACACCGCAATATACGCGGGGGGGCCGTGCAGATACGCAGTATTTT. The chain combines TRBV11-2 with TRBJ2-3; 9 bases map to TRBD2. Germline V gene sequence: CDR1 SGHAT, CDR2 FQNNGV. V lost 7 bases, J lost 4 bases, and 18 bases stayed unmatched. This CDR3 is built from 18 residues.

V gene TRBV10-2 combines with J gene TRBJ1-1; 9 bases fit TRBD1. V trimming: 3 bases; J trimming: 0 bases; junction bases outside the gene matches: 5. Germline-derived CDR1 and CDR2 are WSHSY and SAAADI. The CDR3 has 16 amino acids. The CDR3 DNA reads TGCGCCAGCAGTGATCGGGACAGGGATTTGAACACTGAAGCTTTCTTT. Its protein is CASSDRDRDLNTEAFF.

The J gene is TRBJ1-3, the V gene TRBV28; D possibly corresponds to TRBD1 (6 bases). The CDR3 contains 16 residues. The germline V gene encodes CDR1 MDHEN and CDR2 SYDVKM. V lost 7 bases and J lost 2, with 18 bases in between. The CDR3 DNA is TGTGCCAGCATTCCGAGACTCGGGACACCTGGAAACACCATATATTTT. Translating it yields CASIPRLGTPGNTIYF.

The V call is TRBV2, the J call TRBJ1-6; perhaps TRBD1 as D (5 bases). Germline V gives CDR1 SNHLY, CDR2 FYNNEI. The CDR3 sequence is 14 residues long. V was pared by 3 bases and J by 9 bases, with 12 bases between. The CDR3 here is CASSDRVVTSPLHF. The CDR3 bases are TGTGCCAGCAGTGACAGGGTTGTCACTTCACCCCTCCACTTT. Combining the CDR3 with reference TRBV2 and TRBJ1-6 gives the whole variable domain EPEVTQTPSHQVTQMGQEVILRCVPISNHLYFYWYRQILGQKVEFLVSFYNNEISEKSEIFDDQFSVERPDGSNFTLKIRSTKLEDSAMYFCASSDRVVTSPLHFGNGTRLTVT.

This chain uses TRBV6-6 with TRBJ2-1, with D hard to call. V shed 8 bases and J shed 0 bases, with 8 bases lying between them. This CDR3 region has 13 residues. Germline V gives CDR1 MNHNY, CDR2 SVGAGI (reference sequence). The CDR3 nucleotides read TGTGCCAGCTCCCCGGGCTCCTACAATGAGCAGTTCTTC. It encodes CASSPGSYNEQFF.

The genes are TRBV5-1 and TRBJ2-7, with D possibly being TRBD1 (6 bases). Per germline, CDR1 SGHRS and CDR2 YFSETQ. The CDR3 is 15 residues long. V lost 7 bases, J lost 3 bases, and 20 bases lay in between. The DNA for the CDR3 is TGCGCCAGCTCCAGAGGGGGAACCCAAATCTACGAGCAGTACTTC. It codes for CASSRGGTQIYEQYF.

This clone came up a few times. This chain connects TRBV12-5 to TRBJ2-6, with TRBD1 identical over 12 bases. Germline loops: CDR1 LGHNT, CDR2 FRNRAP. The CDR3 runs 17 residues. Losses at the gene ends were 5 bases for V and 3 bases for J; bases not matched to a gene: 5. The CDR3 DNA is TGTGCTAGTGGTACGGGACAGGGGGCATATGGGGCCAACGTCCTGACTTTC. Its protein is CASGTGQGAYGANVLTF.

The chain employs TRBV7-9 and TRBJ2-6; 7 bases align to TRBD1. The J segment lost 4 bases and the V segment lost 2 bases, leaving 8 bases of the junction unmatched. The CDR3 has 17 amino acids. Per germline, CDR1 SEHNR and CDR2 FQNEAQ (reference sequence). In DNA, the CDR3 is TGTGCCAGCAGCTTAAGACAGGGCGCGCCCGGGGCCAACGTCCTGACTTTC. It specifies CASSLRQGAPGANVLTF.

The V call is TRBV28, the J call TRBJ2-6; 8 bases map to TRBD1. The germline CDR1 and CDR2 sequences are MDHEN and SYDVKM. The CDR3 is 12 residues long. The chain's CDR3 is CGTGPGANVLTF. The CDR3, as DNA: TGTGGGACAGGGCCTGGGGCCAACGTCCTGACTTTC.

The chain carries TRBV7-9 and TRBJ1-6, with 10 bases matching TRBD1. Germline V gene lookup returns CDR1 SEHNR and CDR2 FQNEAQ (reference sequence). Trimming at V came to 3 bases and at J to 10 bases, leaving 3 bases not matched to a gene. This CDR3 region has 14 residues. The CDR3 DNA reads as TGTGCCAGCAGCTTGGGACAGGGGAGATCACCCCTCCACTTT. Its protein product is CASSLGQGRSPLHF.

J is TRBJ1-2 and V is TRBV7-2; tentatively, D is TRBD1 (5 bases). Between the trimmed V and J ends, which lost 2 bases and 2 bases, there was a span of 9 bases. The CDR3 consists of 14 residues. Germline CDR1 and CDR2: SGHTA and FQGNSA. The CDR3: CASSLLNRNYGYTF. DNA for the CDR3: TGTGCCAGCAGCTTATTAAACAGGAACTATGGCTACACCTTC.

The rearrangement joins TRBV5-4 to TRBJ2-1, with 7 bases matching TRBD2. The germline gives CDR1 SGHNT, CDR2 YYREEE (reference sequence). The CDR3 consists of 16 residues. Trimming removed 0 bases from V and 0 bases from J; junction bases left unmatched: 3. The CDR3 reads CASSLGGGSSYNEQFF. The CDR3 DNA follows: TGTGCCAGCAGCTTGGGAGGCGGGAGCTCCTACAATGAGCAGTTCTTC.

The genes are TRBV6-5 and TRBJ1-2; D ambiguous. The CDR3 length is 13 residues. The germline V and J ends were trimmed by 0 bases and 8 bases, with 10 bases remaining between them. In germline, CDR1 is MNHEY, CDR2 SVGAGI. CDR3 residues: CASSYSTVGGYTF. CDR3 DNA: TGTGCCAGCAGTTACTCGACTGTTGGCGGCTACACCTTC.

The V gene is TRBV9, the J gene TRBJ1-6; D uncertain. The CDR3 runs 15 residues. Germline V gives CDR1 SGDLS, CDR2 YYNGEE. Trimming pared 0 bases from V and 9 bases from J, leaving 13 bases between. The CDR3 loop reads CASSVEGRRSSPLHF. CDR3 DNA sequence: TGTGCCAGCAGCGTAGAAGGGAGGCGAAGTTCACCCCTCCACTTT.

In this sample, this clone turned up a few times. V is TRBV6-2 or TRBV6-3 and J is TRBJ1-1, with D tentatively TRBD1 (6 bases). The CDR3 loop spans 16 amino acids. Germline V gives CDR1 MNHEY, CDR2 SVGEGT. The germline V and J ends were trimmed by 0 bases and 8 bases, with 19 bases remaining between them. Here the CDR3 reads CASSYSISRGEPEAFF. Here the CDR3 DNA reads TGTGCCAGCAGTTACTCGATATCCAGGGGCGAACCCGAAGCTTTCTTT.

V gene TRBV7-8 combines with J gene TRBJ1-5; TRBD1 agrees at 9 bases. The CDR3 spans 17 residues. Germline values: CDR1 SGHVS, CDR2 FQNEAQ. Germline trimming cut 2 bases from V and 2 bases from J; bases unmatched to any gene: 7. The CDR3 bases are TGTGCCAGCAGCTTAACGAGGACAGGGGAAGGCAATCAGCCCCAGCATTTT. As protein: CASSLTRTGEGNQPQHF.

The chain uses TRBV9 and TRBJ1-2; D is possibly TRBD1 (5 bases). V was cut by 5 bases and J by 0 bases, with 11 bases left in between. CDR3 size: 14 residues. CDR1 SGDLS and CDR2 YYNGEE come from the germline V gene. The CDR3 here is CASRRGGANYGYTF. In DNA, the CDR3 is TGTGCCAGCAGACGGGGGGGAGCTAACTATGGCTACACCTTC. Full variable domain (remainder filled in from reference TRBV9 and TRBJ1-2): DSGVTQTPKHLITATGQRVTLRCSPRSGDLSVYWYQQSLDQGLQFLIQYYNGEERAKGNILERFSAQQFPDLHSELNLSSLELGDSALYFCASRRGGANYGYTFGSGTRLTVV.

The V call is TRBV19, the J call TRBJ1-1, with 12 bases fitting TRBD1. Germline V lookup: CDR1 LNHDA, CDR2 SQIVND (reference sequence). The length of the CDR3 is 15 residues. Trimming took 2 bases from V and 5 from J; bases not matched to a gene: 3. In DNA, the CDR3 is TGTGCCAGTAGTATATGGGACAGGGGGCGAACTGAAGCTTTCTTT. Its protein is CASSIWDRGRTEAFF.

The sample holds a few counts of this clone. The chain carries TRBV7-8 and TRBJ1-1; a weak D match, TRBD1 (6 bases). The germline V and J ends were trimmed by 6 bases and 1 base, with 15 bases remaining between them. This CDR3 is built from 15 residues. The V gene's germline CDR1 is SGHVS and CDR2 FQNEAQ. CDR3 DNA: TGTGCCAGCAGTCACAGGGAAGGGAGGAACACTGAAGCTTTCTTT. Translation: CASSHREGRNTEAFF.

This chain joins TRBV13 and TRBJ1-3, with 8 bases aligning to TRBD1. J gave up 0 bases and V 4 bases, and 5 bases lay outside the gene matches. CDR1 is PRHDT, CDR2 FYEKMQ, per germline (reference sequence). The CDR3 sequence is 16 residues long. The CDR3 protein is CASSSRQGYSGNTIYF. The CDR3 DNA sequence: TGTGCCAGCAGCTCCCGACAGGGGTACTCTGGAAACACCATATATTTT.

This chain uses TRBV27 with TRBJ2-1, with a tentative D call TRBD1 (5 bases). Germline V gene lookup returns CDR1 MNHEY and CDR2 SMNVEV (reference sequence). V was cut by 10 bases and J by 0 bases, with 13 bases left in between. The CDR3 extends over 14 amino acids. CDR3 sequence: CATRYRSSYNEQFF. As DNA, the CDR3 is TGTGCCACGAGGTACAGGAGCTCCTACAATGAGCAGTTCTTC.

This chain connects TRBV3-1 (or the pseudogene TRBV3-2) to TRBJ1-6; 10 nucleotides agree with TRBD1. This CDR3 spans 17 amino acids. J gave up 3 bases and V 4 bases, and 6 bases lay outside the gene matches. Germline V gene sequence: CDR1 LGHDT, CDR2 YNNKEL (reference sequence). CDR3 DNA: TGTGCCAGCAGCCCCACGGGACAGGGGATCTATAATTCACCCCTCCACTTT. Protein: CASSPTGQGIYNSPLHF.